Detailed here is one T cell receptor (beta chain). Its antigen specificity is not known. No clone much larger than this one lies a single base away; base qualities are absent. One collaborating source in Seattle enrolled patients during active infection and followed them longitudinally through the course of disease. The collaborating institutions used their own protocols to collect whole blood in K2EDTA tubes. For TCRbeta analysis, collaborators shipped samples in one of three forms: frozen whole blood, isolated PBMCs, or DNA extracted from either of those sample types. This entry comes from a study of blood T cell repertoires in COVID-19 (TCRdb year 2020). With regard to the full study: Samples from collaborators originated in the United States, Italy and Spain and spanned both the acute and convalescent phases of COVID-19. The material from the prospective study consisted of cDNA or gDNA derived from T cells, B-cell-depleted T cells, or PBMCs. Subjects who had been exposed to COVID-19, were actively infected with it, or had recovered from it provided the deeply sampled blood TCRbeta repertoires that made up the dataset. A freely available public database, intended as a resource for researchers studying the immune response to SARS-CoV-2, is where the repertoires were released. The samples were drawn from the first 160 participants of the ongoing ImmuneRACE study and from under 1,500 subjects provided by 6 global collaborators. A de-identified subject ID, COVID-19 status, age in years and sex were almost always included in the sample metadata. Where available, HLA class I and class II types were obtained from metadata supplied by the sample provider rather than from assay-based typing.

TCRbeta CDR3 regions were amplified from genomic DNA by means of the immunoSEQ Assay, a bias-controlled multiplex PCR. The source study handled its data this way. The number of nucleated cells in each sample was estimated from the amplification of reference gene primers within the assay. To quantify the absolute abundance of each unique TCRbeta CDR3 rearrangement, sequence reads were collapsed and filtered. Productive Simpson clonality was computed per sample as the square root of Simpson's diversity index over productive rearrangements. In TCRdb, the immuneACCESS table is reduced to in-frame sequences with V and J assigned. These tables do not hold every clone; where another copy was compared, an unresolved V gene accounts for under half, and the others remain unexplained. V and J calls and clone size are copied from that table; D and trimming were computed from the DNA. The sample contains under 300,000 clones, over 90% of them found a single time. The ten biggest clones cover 0.83% of the sample.

Paper-wide results and their limitations: The amount of clinical and demographic metadata varied by source and participant and was provided uncurated.

The CDR3 contains 16 residues, cysteine and phenylalanine counted. Just CDR3 DNA is preserved here, 48 bases in frame from base 1. V and J lose 4 bases and 3 bases, and a span of 18 bases separates them. Sequences LGHDT (CDR1) and YNNKEL (CDR2) are obtained from the germline V gene (reference sequence). This TCR was recovered from a man between 25 and 39 years old with COVID-19, enrolled during active disease. Sequenced sample: peripheral blood. This chain joins TRBV3-1 (or the pseudogene TRBV3-2) to TRBJ2-5; no D gene call is confident. The sequence in DNA is TGTGCCAGCAGCCCTCTGCTGGGCAAGCTGAAAGAGACCCAGTACTTC. It codes for CASSPLLGKLKETQYF.